The 28 T cell receptor beta chains listed next were all sequenced from one sample in a study of blood T cell repertoires in COVID-19. Measured with immunoSEQ multiplex PCR; TCRdb has only the in-frame clones, and not every one. The sample has about 210,000 clones, around four fifths seen once. What was sequenced was peripheral blood. The origin of the receptors is a woman older than 75 with COVID-19, enrolled during active disease.

The CDR3: CARSSLKWGVAGELFF. The CDR3 DNA is TGTGCCAGAAGCTCCCTTAAATGGGGGGTTGCCGGGGAGCTGTTTTTT. This sequence joins TRBV5-3 and TRBJ2-2; D perhaps matches TRBD2 (6 bases). TRBV5-3 falls under the ORF class, with uncertain function. The CDR3 runs to 16 residues. V lost 3 bases to trimming and J lost 6 bases, with 18 bases between them.

CDR3 sequence reads: CASSPRNAETQYF. CDR3 coding DNA: TGTGCCAGCTCACCGCGGAACGCCGAGACCCAGTACTTC. The chain is built from TRBV18 and TRBJ2-5, with D hard to call. V lost 3 bases and J lost 5, with 10 bases in between. The CDR3 runs 13 residues. The germline gives CDR1 KGHSH, CDR2 LQKENI.

This clone showed up just a few times. The rearrangement links TRBV5-1 to TRBJ2-3, with 7 bases lining up with TRBD1. V lost 4 bases and J lost 1; bases outside the gene matches: 9. The CDR3 covers 16 residues. Germline-derived CDR1 and CDR2 are SGHRS and YFSETQ. In DNA, the CDR3 is TGCGCCAGCAGCATACGACAGGGATGGGGCACAGATACGCAGTATTTT. This gives the protein CASSIRQGWGTDTQYF.

The gene calls are TRBV5-1 and TRBJ1-2; TRBD1 agrees at 11 bases. CDR1 SGHRS and CDR2 YFSETQ come from the germline V gene. Trimming at V came to 2 bases and at J to 8 bases, leaving 8 bases not matched to a gene. CDR3 length: 15 residues. The CDR3 spells CASSLRTGGNNGYTF. The CDR3 DNA reads as TGCGCCAGCAGCTTAAGGACAGGGGGCAATAACGGCTACACCTTC.

The rearrangement links TRBV27 to TRBJ1-5, with D tentatively TRBD1 (6 bases). CDR3 length: 13 amino acids. The ends were cut back, 4 bases at V and 5 bases at J, with 9 bases in the middle. The V gene's germline CDR1 is MNHEY and CDR2 SMNVEV (reference sequence). The CDR3 DNA is TGTGCCAGCAGTTCACAGGGTCATCAGCCCCAGCATTTT. Translated: CASSSQGHQPQHF.

Only one count was recorded for this clone. This sequence joins TRBV5-6 and TRBJ1-2; weak D call: TRBD1 (5 bases). V shed 0 bases and J shed 1 base, with 10 bases lying between them. The CDR3 extends over 15 amino acids. In germline, CDR1 is SGHDT, CDR2 YYEEEE. This CDR3 reads CASSLAGADNYGYTF. CDR3 nucleotides: TGTGCCAGCAGCTTGGCTGGGGCAGATAACTATGGCTACACCTTC.

The V gene is TRBV3-1 (or the pseudogene TRBV3-2), the J gene TRBJ1-1; TRBD1 matches at 8 bases. In germline, CDR1 is LGHDT, CDR2 YNNKEL (reference sequence). The CDR3 contains 11 residues. V lost 5 bases and J lost 9; bases outside the gene matches: 2. The CDR3 spells CASSGTGQAFF. The CDR3 region has the DNA TGTGCCAGCAGCGGGACAGGACAAGCTTTCTTT.

The chain carries TRBV19 and TRBJ1-4; TRBD1 aligns across 7 bases. V lost 8 bases, J lost 5 bases, and 14 bases stayed unmatched. Germline CDR1 LNHDA, CDR2 SQIVND (reference sequence). The CDR3 runs 16 residues. The CDR3 bases are TGTGCCAGTCGCGAATCTGGGGGACAGCCCAATGAAAAACTGTTTTTT. Protein sequence: CASRESGGQPNEKLFF.

A single count supports this clone. The rearrangement links TRBV3-1 (or the pseudogene TRBV3-2) to TRBJ1-1; the D is unclear. This CDR3 comprises 12 residues. Trimming stripped 0 bases from V and 8 bases from J, with 7 bases between. The germline CDR1 and CDR2 sequences are LGHDT and YNNKEL (reference sequence). The CDR3 bases are TGTGCCAGCAGCCAAGATGAACGGGAAGCTTTCTTT. Protein: CASSQDEREAFF.

This clone was observed once. The CDR3 sequence: CATSSSRVGNTIYF. The CDR3 nucleotides read TGTGCCACCAGTTCATCGAGGGTCGGAAACACCATATATTTT. The chain couples TRBV24-1 to TRBJ1-3, with no clear D. V shed 6 bases and J shed 4 bases, with 12 bases lying between them. The CDR3 totals 14 residues. CDR1 is KGHDR, CDR2 SFDVKD, per germline.

This sequence joins TRBV6-2 or TRBV6-3 and TRBJ2-3; 9 bases align to TRBD2. The V gene's germline CDR1 is MNHEY and CDR2 SVGEGT. Trimming at V came to 5 bases and at J to 0 bases, leaving 12 bases not matched to a gene. This CDR3 contains 18 residues. In nucleotides, the CDR3 is TGTGCCAGCAGTCCGTTTGCGGGGGGGACCTCTAGCACAGATACGCAGTATTTT. Its translation is CASSPFAGGTSSTDTQYF.

The rearrangement joins TRBV5-1 to TRBJ1-2; no reliable D call. Between the trimmed V and J ends, which lost 3 bases and 4 bases, there was a span of 7 bases. The CDR3 loop spans 12 amino acids. From germline, CDR1 is SGHRS and CDR2 YFSETQ. Written as DNA, the CDR3 is TGCGCCAGCAGCTACCAGTCCTATGGCTACACCTTC. Protein sequence: CASSYQSYGYTF.

This clone appeared a single time. The rearrangement links TRBV28 to TRBJ1-1; a possible D gene is TRBD1 (5 bases). CDR3 length: 15 residues. The V end was cut by 4 bases, the J end by 6 bases, with 18 bases between. The germline V gene has CDR1 MDHEN and CDR2 SYDVKM. The CDR3 region has the DNA TGTGCCAGCAGTTCGCCCGGCGCAGGGTACTCTGAAGCTTTCTTT. Translating it yields CASSSPGAGYSEAFF. Full variable domain (remainder filled in from reference TRBV28 and TRBJ1-1): DVKVTQSSRYLVKRTGEKVFLECVQDMDHENMFWYRQDPGLGLRLIYFSYDVKMKEKGDIPEGYSVSREKKERFSLILESASTNQTSMYLCASSSPGAGYSEAFFGQGTRLTVV.

V is TRBV7-9 and J is TRBJ1-5, with D maybe TRBD1 (5 bases). CDR3 length: 17 residues. The V gene lost 1 base and the J gene lost 0 bases, with 13 bases spanning the gap. Germline V CDR1 and CDR2: SEHNR, FQNEAQ (reference sequence). The CDR3 reads CASSLEGQTISNQPQHF. The CDR3 region has the DNA TGTGCCAGCAGCTTAGAGGGGCAGACCATTAGCAATCAGCCCCAGCATTTT.

This clone was seen a few times. This rearrangement joins TRBV28 to TRBJ2-5, with 11 bases aligning to TRBD1. The CDR3 has 15 residues. Germline-derived CDR1 and CDR2 are MDHEN and SYDVKM. Losses at the gene ends were 5 bases for V and 5 bases for J; bases not matched to a gene: 7. The CDR3 DNA is TGTGCCAGCAGTACCAGGGACAGGGGGATGGAGACCCAGTACTTC. Translated: CASSTRDRGMETQYF.

V usage is TRBV19 and J usage is TRBJ1-5; the match to TRBD1 covers 10 bases. This CDR3 has 16 residues. Germline CDR1 LNHDA, CDR2 SQIVND (reference sequence). V shed 4 bases, J shed 4 bases, and the junction held 7 bases outside the gene matches. The CDR3 spells CASSTTRTGGNQPQHF. For the CDR3, the DNA is TGTGCCAGTAGTACCACCCGGACAGGGGGGAATCAGCCCCAGCATTTT.

The V and J genes are TRBV9 and TRBJ2-2; perhaps TRBD2 as D (6 bases). Trimming took off 4 bases at V and 2 bases at J, with 12 bases between the two ends. This CDR3 has 15 residues. The germline gives CDR1 SGDLS, CDR2 YYNGEE. The CDR3 DNA reads as TGTGCCAGCAGCTCACGACTAGTTAACACCGGGGAGCTGTTTTTT. This sequence encodes CASSSRLVNTGELFF.

The chain links TRBV7-9 to TRBJ1-2; TRBD1 is a possible D gene (5 bases). Trimming stripped 0 bases from V and 8 bases from J, with 16 bases between. Germline V gene data show CDR1 as SEHNR and CDR2 as FQNEAQ (reference sequence). This CDR3 spans 15 amino acids. As DNA, the CDR3 is TGTGCCAGCAGCTTAGCGCGGGAGGGGACTATGGGCTACACCTTC. This sequence encodes CASSLAREGTMGYTF.

The rearrangement joins TRBV28 to TRBJ1-1; 9 nucleotides align to TRBD1. The CDR3 consists of 16 residues. V lost 6 bases to trimming and J lost 5 bases; unmatched junction nucleotides: 13. The germline V gene encodes CDR1 MDHEN and CDR2 SYDVKM. The CDR3 loop is CASSFTTTGGITEAFF. CDR3 coding DNA: TGTGCCAGCAGCTTTACCACGACAGGGGGTATTACTGAAGCTTTCTTT.

The rearrangement joins TRBV5-4 to TRBJ1-1; perhaps TRBD1 as D (5 bases). Germline loops: CDR1 SGHNT, CDR2 YYREEE (reference sequence). The V and J ends lost 4 bases and 0 bases respectively, with 13 bases between them. The CDR3 length is 15 residues. For the CDR3, the DNA is TGTGCCAGCAGCGCCCCGACAGCACTGAACACTGAAGCTTTCTTT. Protein product: CASSAPTALNTEAFF.

This clone was seen only a few times. The rearrangement uses TRBV19 and TRBJ2-7, with D possibly being TRBD2 (5 bases). The CDR3 extends over 17 amino acids. The V end lost 6 bases, the J end lost 3 bases, and 24 bases lay between the germline ends. CDR1 LNHDA and CDR2 SQIVND come from the germline V gene (reference sequence). This chain's CDR3 is CASSKRYSSPGGYEQYF. The CDR3, as DNA: TGTGCCAGTAGCAAAAGGTATTCGAGTCCAGGAGGCTACGAGCAGTACTTC. Based on the CDR3 plus reference TRBV19 and TRBJ2-7, the full variable domain is DGGITQSPKYLFRKEGQNVTLSCEQNLNHDAMYWYRQDPGQGLRLIYYSQIVNDFQKGDIAEGYSVSREKKESFPLTVTSAQKNPTAFYLCASSKRYSSPGGYEQYFGPGTRLTVT.

The V gene is TRBV4-2, the J gene TRBJ1-1; the D gene is possibly TRBD1 (5 bases). This CDR3 has 16 residues. V was cut by 0 bases and J by 0 bases, with 11 bases left in between. In germline, CDR1 is LGHNA, CDR2 YNFKEQ. CDR3 DNA: TGTGCCAGCAGCCAAGAAGGTAGGACACTGAACACTGAAGCTTTCTTT. Translating it yields CASSQEGRTLNTEAFF.

The chain uses TRBV29-1 and TRBJ2-5; D is ambiguous. The CDR3 totals 15 residues. V was cut by 2 bases and J by 5 bases, with 18 bases left in between. The V gene's germline CDR1 is SQVTM and CDR2 ANQGSEA. Here the CDR3 DNA reads TGCAGCGTTGAACCCACCCGCCCTCGGAGTGAGACCCAGTACTTC. Amino acids: CSVEPTRPRSETQYF.

The chain joins TRBV5-1 to TRBJ2-3, with D possibly matching TRBD2 (7 bases). Germline V gene data show CDR1 as SGHRS and CDR2 as YFSETQ. The CDR3 runs to 16 residues. V lost 0 bases to trimming and J lost 4 bases, with 15 bases between them. The CDR3 reads CASSLEGGAIADTQYF. The DNA for the CDR3 is TGCGCCAGCAGCTTGGAAGGGGGGGCAATTGCAGATACGCAGTATTTT. The full variable domain, its missing parts supplied by reference TRBV5-1 and TRBJ2-3, is KAGVTQTPRYLIKTRGQQVTLSCSPISGHRSVSWYQQTPGQGLQFLFEYFSETQRNKGNFPGRFSGRQFSNSRSEMNVSTLELGDSALYLCASSLEGGAIADTQYFGPGTRLTVL.

V is TRBV6-5 and J is TRBJ2-7; no reliable D call. Trimming stripped 5 bases from V and 5 bases from J, with 10 bases between. CDR1 is MNHEY, CDR2 SVGAGI, per germline. CDR3 size: 12 residues. CDR3 amino acids: CASSQTADEQYF. Written as DNA, the CDR3 is TGTGCCAGCAGTCAAACCGCAGACGAGCAGTACTTC.

The chain employs TRBV5-1 and TRBJ1-5; 7 nucleotides match TRBD1. After removal of 3 bases from V and 5 bases from J, the junction contained 5 bases not matched to a gene. The CDR3 is made up of 14 amino acids. The germline CDR1 and CDR2 sequences are SGHRS and YFSETQ. CDR3 nucleotide sequence: TGCGCCAGCAGCTCGGGACAGCAGGATCAGCCCCAGCATTTT. It encodes CASSSGQQDQPQHF. Full variable domain (rest looked up from reference TRBV5-1 and TRBJ1-5): KAGVTQTPRYLIKTRGQQVTLSCSPISGHRSVSWYQQTPGQGLQFLFEYFSETQRNKGNFPGRFSGRQFSNSRSEMNVSTLELGDSALYLCASSSGQQDQPQHFGDGTRLSIL.

This clone was detected a few times. This chain's CDR3 is CASSLDSLSSGNTIYF. CDR3 nucleotides: TGTGCCAGCAGCTTAGATAGTCTGAGCTCTGGAAACACCATATATTTT. V usage is TRBV11-2 and J usage is TRBJ1-3; D remains unclear. Germline CDR1 reads SGHAT; CDR2 reads FQNNGV. The CDR3 has 16 residues. Trimming took 0 bases from V and 0 from J, leaving 9 bases between them.

This chain's CDR3 is CASSVEFRGDTQYF. The CDR3 DNA is TGTGCCAGCAGCGTAGAGTTTAGGGGGGATACGCAGTATTTT. The J gene is TRBJ2-3, the V gene TRBV9; possible D gene TRBD1, 6 bases. CDR3 length: 14 amino acids. CDR1 SGDLS and CDR2 YYNGEE come from the germline V gene. Deletions cut 0 bases from V and 6 bases from J, with 11 bases between.